The clone carrying this TCR beta chain was counted only a few times. It was autoimmune disease history or systemic immunosuppression that excluded patients. The data are from a study of OX40 agonist ivuxolimab in advanced cancers. Using immunoSEQ multiplex PCR, the repertoire was profiled, and TCRdb retains in-frame clones only, with some absent. Here the sample spans almost 80,000 clones, roughly 84% being singletons. The sequence derives from an adult with an advanced solid tumor such as melanoma, head and neck, liver or kidney cancer. The input for sequencing was CD4+ or CD8+ T cells sorted from blood, taken in a trial of the OX40 agonist ivuxolimab.

DNA for the CDR3: TGTGCCAGTTCGGTGGCCGAGAACACTGAAGCTTTCTTT. Its protein is CASSVAENTEAFF. This chain links TRBV18 with TRBJ1-1, with D unclear. This CDR3 is built from 13 residues. Germline lookup yields CDR1 KGHSH and CDR2 LQKENI. Trimming shortened V by 9 bases and J by 1 base, and 12 bases separated the two germline ends.